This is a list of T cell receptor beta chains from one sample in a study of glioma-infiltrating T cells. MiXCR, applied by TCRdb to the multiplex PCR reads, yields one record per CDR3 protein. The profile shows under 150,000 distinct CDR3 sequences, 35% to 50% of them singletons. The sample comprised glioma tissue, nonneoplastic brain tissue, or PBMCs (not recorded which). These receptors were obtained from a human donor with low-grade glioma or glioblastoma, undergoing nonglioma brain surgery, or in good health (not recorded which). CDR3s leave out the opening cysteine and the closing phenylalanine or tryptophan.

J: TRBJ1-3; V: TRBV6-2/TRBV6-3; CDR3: ASSYGGHLGNTIY
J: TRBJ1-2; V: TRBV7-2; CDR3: ASSRTDSNYGYT
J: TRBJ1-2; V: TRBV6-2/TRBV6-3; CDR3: ASSYRTGAWGYT
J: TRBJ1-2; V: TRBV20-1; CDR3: SAPQGTDNYGYT
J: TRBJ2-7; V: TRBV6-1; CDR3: ASSRQTPFEQY
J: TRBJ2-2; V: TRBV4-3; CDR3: ASSQTGTNTGELF
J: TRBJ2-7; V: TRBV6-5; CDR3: ASSFEAEQY
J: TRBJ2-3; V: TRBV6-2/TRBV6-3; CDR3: AGAGVRNTQY
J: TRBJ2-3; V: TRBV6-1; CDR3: ASSGGSGTDTQY
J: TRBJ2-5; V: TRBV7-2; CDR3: ASRTGPETQY
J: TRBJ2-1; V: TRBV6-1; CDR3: ASSEVPEAEQF
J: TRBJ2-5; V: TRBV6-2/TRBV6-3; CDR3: ASSLGRAGETQY
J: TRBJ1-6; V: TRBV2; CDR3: ASSLTEYNSPLH
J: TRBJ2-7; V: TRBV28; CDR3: ASSLNQQGTVAYEQY
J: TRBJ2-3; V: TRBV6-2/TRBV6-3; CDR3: ASIGTTTDTQY
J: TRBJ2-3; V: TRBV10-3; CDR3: ASRGSSTDTQY
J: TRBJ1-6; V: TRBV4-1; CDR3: ASSQGPIQNSPLH
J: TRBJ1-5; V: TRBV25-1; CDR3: ASSGQYSNQPQH
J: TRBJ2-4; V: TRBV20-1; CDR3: SAGYSGYIQY
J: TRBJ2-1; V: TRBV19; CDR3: ASSPRTVNEQF
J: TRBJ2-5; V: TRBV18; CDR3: ASSHRGLEETQY
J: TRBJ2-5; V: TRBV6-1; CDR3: ASSNGQIQETQY
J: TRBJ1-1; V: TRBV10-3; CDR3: ATTRGGGGEEAF
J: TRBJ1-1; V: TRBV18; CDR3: ASSPIVGTEAF
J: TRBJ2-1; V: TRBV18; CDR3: ASSLAQGYEQF
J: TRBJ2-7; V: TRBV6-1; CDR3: ASTPGEGEHEQY
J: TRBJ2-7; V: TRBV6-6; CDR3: ASSYSIFGGNYEQY
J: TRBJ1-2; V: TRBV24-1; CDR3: ATSDPRRNYGYT
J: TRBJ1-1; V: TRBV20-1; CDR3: SALGDINTEAF
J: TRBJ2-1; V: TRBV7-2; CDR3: ARLLFPGQENYEQF
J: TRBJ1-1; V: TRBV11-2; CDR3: ASSQTGAGEAF
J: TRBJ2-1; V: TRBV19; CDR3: ASSARRLGDEQF
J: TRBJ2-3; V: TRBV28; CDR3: ASSIQGNTQY
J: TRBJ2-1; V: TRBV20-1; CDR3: SARDNRPGTEQF
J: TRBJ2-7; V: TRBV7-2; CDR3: ASSLVYSYEQY
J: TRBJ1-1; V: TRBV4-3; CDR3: ASSQDWGQNTEAF
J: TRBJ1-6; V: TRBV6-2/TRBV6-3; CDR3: ASSYATSPLH
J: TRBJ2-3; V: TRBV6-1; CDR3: ASSETTIRDTQY
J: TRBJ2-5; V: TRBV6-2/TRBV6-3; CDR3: ASSYTGEGETQY
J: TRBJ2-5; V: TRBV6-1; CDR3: ASSEDSQAGGGGETQY
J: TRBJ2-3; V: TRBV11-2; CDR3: ASSSPAGEEY